Presented here are 9 T cell receptor beta chains from one specimen sequenced in a study of blood T cell repertoires in COVID-19. The protocol was immunoSEQ multiplex PCR, while the TCRdb copy is restricted to in-frame clones and leaves out a portion. The sample holds around 80,000 clones; around 79% are singletons and the top ten take roughly 5.6%. The specimen sequenced was peripheral blood. These receptors were obtained from a man in his fifties with active or convalescent COVID-19.

This clone was recorded a few times. The chain combines TRBV2 with TRBJ2-3; maybe TRBD2 (6 bases). Germline assignment: CDR1 SNHLY and CDR2 FYNNEI. The V gene lost 3 bases and the J gene lost 0 bases, with 10 bases spanning the gap. There are 15 residues in the CDR3. In DNA form, the CDR3 reads TGTGCCAGCAGTGACGCTAGCGACAGCACAGATACGCAGTATTTT. Its translation is CASSDASDSTDTQYF.

The chain couples TRBV5-1 to TRBJ1-1; 7 nucleotides line up with TRBD1. The CDR3 has 13 residues. The trim removed 5 bases at V and 3 bases at J, leaving 4 bases unmatched. CDR1 SGHRS and CDR2 YFSETQ come from the germline V gene. Here the CDR3 reads CASRGQHYTEAFF. The CDR3 DNA is TGCGCCAGCAGGGGACAGCACTACACTGAAGCTTTCTTT.

The chain has TRBV6-5 and TRBJ2-1; tentative D call: TRBD2 (5 bases). Germline V gives CDR1 MNHEY, CDR2 SVGAGI. Trimming pared 6 bases from V and 2 bases from J, leaving 8 bases between. The length of the CDR3 is 13 residues. This CDR3 is CASRTGAYNEQFF. The CDR3, as DNA: TGTGCCAGCAGGACCGGGGCCTACAATGAGCAGTTCTTC.

The V gene is TRBV10-2, the J gene TRBJ2-7; the match to TRBD1 covers 10 bases. Germline assignment: CDR1 WSHSY and CDR2 SAAADI. This CDR3 is 13 amino acids long. Losses at the gene ends were 8 bases for V and 2 bases for J; bases not matched to a gene: 3. Here the CDR3 DNA reads TGCGCCAGCGGACAGGGGGGGACCTACGAGCAGTACTTC. As protein: CASGQGGTYEQYF.

V is TRBV5-1 and J is TRBJ2-1, with 8 bases that match TRBD2. V lost 4 bases and J lost 6; bases outside the gene matches: 9. The germline V gene has CDR1 SGHRS and CDR2 YFSETQ. The CDR3 has 15 residues. CDR3 region: CASSPGGPLSNEQFF. The CDR3 nucleotides read TGCGCCAGCAGCCCGGGGGGGCCCCTCTCCAATGAGCAGTTCTTC. The whole variable domain, filled in from reference TRBV5-1 and TRBJ2-1, reads KAGVTQTPRYLIKTRGQQVTLSCSPISGHRSVSWYQQTPGQGLQFLFEYFSETQRNKGNFPGRFSGRQFSNSRSEMNVSTLELGDSALYLCASSPGGPLSNEQFFGPGTRLTVL.

This chain joins TRBV5-4 and TRBJ2-2, with 8 bases fitting TRBD2. In germline, CDR1 is SGHNT, CDR2 YYREEE (reference sequence). The CDR3 spans 18 residues. Trimming removed 7 bases from V and 1 base from J; junction bases left unmatched: 15. CDR3 nucleotide sequence: TGTGCCAGCGCTCCCGCGGGTAGCGGGGCTAGGAACACCGGGGAGCTGTTTTTT. Protein product: CASAPAGSGARNTGELFF.

This clone was seen once. This chain uses TRBV19 with TRBJ1-1, with 10 bases lining up with TRBD1. This CDR3 has 14 residues. The junction had 4 bases not matched to a gene; V was cut back by 4 bases and J by 5 bases. The germline V gene has CDR1 LNHDA and CDR2 SQIVND (reference sequence). The CDR3 protein is CASSTGQGGTEAFF. As DNA, the CDR3 is TGTGCCAGTAGTACTGGACAGGGGGGGACTGAAGCTTTCTTT.

The chain is built from TRBV4-3 and TRBJ2-7, with a possible D match to TRBD1 (6 bases). The V gene lost 4 bases and the J gene lost 0 bases, with 13 bases spanning the gap. The length of the CDR3 is 15 residues. CDR1 is LGHNA and CDR2 is YSLEER in the germline V gene. DNA of the CDR3: TGCGCCAGCAGCCTTACAGGGTCGCCCTCCTACGAGCAGTACTTC. This sequence encodes CASSLTGSPSYEQYF.

This clone was counted ten times or more. The chain carries TRBV4-1 and TRBJ1-4; 8 nucleotides match TRBD1. The junction had 10 bases not matched to a gene; V was cut back by 5 bases and J by 5 bases. CDR1 is MGHRA, CDR2 YSYEKL, per germline. The CDR3 spans 16 residues. In nucleotides, the CDR3 is TGCGCCAGCAGCTCCCTCTGGACAGGGACAAATGAAAAACTGTTTTTT. Its protein product is CASSSLWTGTNEKLFF.